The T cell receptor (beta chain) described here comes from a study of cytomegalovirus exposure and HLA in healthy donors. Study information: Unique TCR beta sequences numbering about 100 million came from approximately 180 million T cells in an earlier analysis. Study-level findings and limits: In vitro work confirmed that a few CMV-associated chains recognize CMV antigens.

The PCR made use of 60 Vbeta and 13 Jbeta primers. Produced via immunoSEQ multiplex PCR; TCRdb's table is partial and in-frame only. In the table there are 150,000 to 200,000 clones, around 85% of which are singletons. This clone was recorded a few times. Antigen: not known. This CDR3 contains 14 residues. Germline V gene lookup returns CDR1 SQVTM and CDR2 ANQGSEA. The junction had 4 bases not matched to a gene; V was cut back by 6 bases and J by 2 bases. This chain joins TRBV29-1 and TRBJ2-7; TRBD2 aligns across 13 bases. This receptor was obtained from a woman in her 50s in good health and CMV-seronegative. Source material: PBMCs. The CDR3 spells CSVVLAGGAYEQYF. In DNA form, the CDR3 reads TGCAGCGTAGTACTAGCGGGAGGGGCCTACGAGCAGTACTTC.